Following are 2 T cell receptor beta chains from one sample sequenced in a study of post-analysis software for immune sequencing data. Broader study findings: The five TRBV segments detected at higher frequency in patients than in controls included TRBV5-6, TRBV5-1 and TRBV20-1.

Their antigen targets remain unknown. Unique-molecular-identifier-tagged TCR beta cDNA libraries were used. TCRdb called the PCR reads again in MiXCR, with one record for every CDR3 protein. The sample includes hundreds of thousands of distinct CDR3 sequences, about 53% of them seen just once. The specimen was blood. The receptor set was obtained from a girl aged 5-17 years with multiple sclerosis.

This clonotype was seen a few times. The chain uses TRBV3-1 and TRBJ2-1, with 10 bases fitting TRBD2. V was clipped by 1 base and J by 4 bases; unmatched bases: 7. The CDR3 spans 17 residues. Germline CDR1 LGHDT, CDR2 YNNKEL (reference sequence). In DNA form, the CDR3 reads TGTGCCAGCAGCCAAGCATTGACTAGCGGGCATTACAATGAGCAGTTCTTC. Encoded protein: CASSQALTSGHYNEQFF.

This clonotype occurred a few times. The chain uses TRBV10-3 and TRBJ1-1; TRBD1 matches at 10 bases. Germline assignment: CDR1 ENHRY and CDR2 SYGVKD. The CDR3 covers 12 residues. V lost 8 bases to trimming and J lost 5 bases; unmatched junction nucleotides: 2. CDR3 sequence (DNA): TGTGCCATCGGACAGGGGGGTACTGAAGCTTTCTTT. Translated: CAIGQGGTEAFF.